The 9 T cell receptor beta chains presented below share a single source sample, sequenced in a study of technical replicates of blood from a handful of donors. Sequencing was performed with immunoSEQ multiplex PCR; in TCRdb, only in-frame clones are kept and a portion is missing. The data show thousands of clones, about nine tenths seen once. The sample consisted of PBMCs. These receptors came from a human donor in good health.

In this sample, this clone turned up a few times. The rearrangement links TRBV5-1 to TRBJ2-3, with TRBD2 identical over 11 bases. J gave up 0 bases and V 8 bases, and 2 bases lay outside the gene matches. The CDR3 spans 14 residues. The germline V gene has CDR1 SGHRS and CDR2 YFSETQ. CDR3 protein: CASRLAGSTDTQYF. The CDR3 DNA sequence: TGCGCCAGTCGACTAGCGGGAAGCACAGATACGCAGTATTTT.

This chain uses TRBV7-9 with TRBJ1-2; 8 nucleotides align to TRBD1. Germline V gene lookup returns CDR1 SEHNR and CDR2 FQNEAQ (reference sequence). The CDR3 sequence is 15 residues long. J gave up 3 bases and V 6 bases, and 9 bases lay outside the gene matches. Written as DNA, the CDR3 is TGTGCCAGCAGAAGAACGGACAGGGACGACTATGGCTACACCTTC. It encodes CASRRTDRDDYGYTF.

The chain carries TRBV25-1 and TRBJ2-7; 7 nucleotides line up with TRBD1. Germline lookup yields CDR1 MGHDK and CDR2 SYGVNS. V trimming: 2 bases; J trimming: 4 bases; junction bases outside the gene matches: 2. CDR3 length equals 13 residues. The CDR3 reads CASSENRGYEQYF. The CDR3 nucleotides read TGTGCCAGCAGTGAAAACAGGGGATACGAGCAGTACTTC.

This chain connects TRBV7-2 to TRBJ2-1; D gene ambiguous. V was shortened by 6 bases and J by 5 bases, with 11 bases between the two germline ends. CDR3 size: 13 residues. Germline V lookup: CDR1 SGHTA, CDR2 FQGNSA. CDR3: CASSHYLNNEQFF. The CDR3 region has the DNA TGTGCCAGCAGTCACTACCTTAACAATGAGCAGTTCTTC.

The chain uses TRBV5-1 and TRBJ2-3; 10 positions agree with TRBD2. The CDR3 loop spans 18 amino acids. With V trimmed by 3 bases and J by 6 bases, 16 bases remained unmatched. Germline-derived CDR1 and CDR2 are SGHRS and YFSETQ. As DNA, the CDR3 is TGCGCCAGCAGCTGGGCTAGCGGGAGTAATAATATAGTGGATACGCAGTATTTT. Amino acids: CASSWASGSNNIVDTQYF.

In this sample, this clone turned up once. This chain joins TRBV19 and TRBJ2-4; the match to TRBD1 covers 8 bases. Germline V gene sequence: CDR1 LNHDA, CDR2 SQIVND (reference sequence). CDR3 length equals 16 residues. The ends lost 4 bases at V and 8 bases at J; junction bases unmatched: 13. The DNA of the CDR3 is TGTGCCAGTAGTAGGACAGGGCCGGCAAAAAGTGACATTCAGTACTTC. Protein: CASSRTGPAKSDIQYF. Drawing the rest from reference TRBV19 and TRBJ2-4, the complete variable domain is DGGITQSPKYLFRKEGQNVTLSCEQNLNHDAMYWYRQDPGQGLRLIYYSQIVNDFQKGDIAEGYSVSREKKESFPLTVTSAQKNPTAFYLCASSRTGPAKSDIQYFGAGTRLSVL.

The chain recombines TRBV28 with TRBJ1-1; a weak D match, TRBD1 (5 bases). V was shortened by 5 bases and J by 2 bases, with 12 bases between the two germline ends. The CDR3 loop spans 14 amino acids. The germline V gene has CDR1 MDHEN and CDR2 SYDVKM. DNA of the CDR3: TGTGCCAGCAGTGACCGACAGCGAAACACTGAAGCTTTCTTT. Its translation: CASSDRQRNTEAFF. Full variable domain (missing parts from reference TRBV28 and TRBJ1-1): DVKVTQSSRYLVKRTGEKVFLECVQDMDHENMFWYRQDPGLGLRLIYFSYDVKMKEKGDIPEGYSVSREKKERFSLILESASTNQTSMYLCASSDRQRNTEAFFGQGTRLTVV.

The rearrangement joins TRBV2 to TRBJ1-3; 8 bases fit TRBD1. The CDR3 spans 15 residues. The trim removed 4 bases at V and 0 bases at J, leaving 2 bases unmatched. The V gene's germline CDR1 is SNHLY and CDR2 FYNNEI. The CDR3 DNA reads TGTGCCAGCAGTGGGACAGGGCTCTCTGGAAACACCATATATTTT. Translation gives CASSGTGLSGNTIYF.

This sequence joins TRBV10-1 and TRBJ1-2; no firm D call. Germline values: CDR1 WNHNN, CDR2 SYGVQD (reference sequence). There are 13 residues in the CDR3. The V end lost 5 bases, the J end lost 8 bases, and 15 bases lay between the germline ends. CDR3 nucleotide sequence: TGCGCCAGCAGTCTAAGTGGTTTTTGGGGCTACACCTTC. It is translated as CASSLSGFWGYTF.